Sequencing of this T cell receptor (beta chain) was carried out in a study of blood T cell repertoires in COVID-19. Libraries were prepared by immunoSEQ multiplex PCR; TCRdb keeps only in-frame clonotypes and omits some of them. The top ten hold 2% to 2.5% of the sample, which has about 230,000 clones, around 89% seen once. This CDR3 region has 18 residues. The receptor's source is a woman in her thirties or forties with acute COVID-19. The V gene is TRBV21-1, the J gene TRBJ2-7; the D call of TRBD2 is as the table states it, not checked on the DNA. TRBV21-1 is assigned pseudogene status. Sample: PBMCs or T cells enriched from blood (not recorded which). CDR3 protein: CASSKAGTSGRSSYEQYV. The CDR3 DNA reads TGTGCCAGCAGCAAGGCCGGGACTAGCGGGAGAAGTTCCTACGAGCAGTACGTC.